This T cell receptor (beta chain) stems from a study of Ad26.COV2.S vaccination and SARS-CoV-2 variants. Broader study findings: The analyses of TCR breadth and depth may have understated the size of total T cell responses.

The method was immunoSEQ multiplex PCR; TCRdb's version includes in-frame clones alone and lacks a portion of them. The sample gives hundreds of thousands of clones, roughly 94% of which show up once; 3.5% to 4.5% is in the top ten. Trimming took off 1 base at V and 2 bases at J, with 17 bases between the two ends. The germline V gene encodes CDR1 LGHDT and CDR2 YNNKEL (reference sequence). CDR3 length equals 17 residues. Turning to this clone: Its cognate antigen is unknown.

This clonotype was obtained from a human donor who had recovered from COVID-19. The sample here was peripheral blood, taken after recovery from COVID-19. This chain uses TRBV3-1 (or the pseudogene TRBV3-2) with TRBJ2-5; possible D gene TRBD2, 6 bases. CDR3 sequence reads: CASSQARPRDSQETQYF. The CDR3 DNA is TGTGCCAGCAGCCAAGCACGCCCAAGGGACTCACAAGAGACCCAGTACTTC.